Each of the 30 T cell receptor beta chains below was sequenced from the same sample in a study of cytomegalovirus exposure and HLA in healthy donors. PCR employed 60 Vbeta and 13 Jbeta primers. Some clones are missing from TCRdb's copy, which holds only in-frame ones; the method was immunoSEQ multiplex PCR. Here the sample spans some 200,000 clones, over 75% being singletons. The material sequenced was PBMCs. The receptors here all came from a man aged 45-60 years in good health and CMV-seronegative.

V is TRBV27 and J is TRBJ2-5; 12 positions match TRBD1. The V gene end was trimmed by 5 bases and the J gene end by 0 bases; junction bases not matched to a gene: 10. Germline CDR1 MNHEY, CDR2 SMNVEV (reference sequence). The length of the CDR3 is 18 residues. CDR3 protein: CASSKGQGAGLYQETQYF. The CDR3 nucleotides read TGTGCCAGCAGTAAGGGACAGGGGGCTGGTTTGTACCAAGAGACCCAGTACTTC.

The chain has TRBV27 and TRBJ2-3; D unclear. The CDR3 is 13 residues long. With 0 bases removed from V and 5 bases from J, the gap between germline ends came to 6 bases. Germline CDR1 is MNHEY and CDR2 is SMNVEV (reference sequence). The DNA for the CDR3 is TGTGCCAGCAGTTTATCAGTCAGAGATACGCAGTATTTT. Amino acid sequence: CASSLSVRDTQYF.

Comment on this clone: Additional DNA sequences in this sample encode the identical CDR3. The rearrangement joins TRBV2 to TRBJ2-1, with D possibly TRBD1 on 7 matching bases. Trimming cost V 8 bases and J 7 bases, with 12 bases left between them. The CDR3 consists of 12 residues. Germline V gene lookup returns CDR1 SNHLY and CDR2 FYNNEI. CDR3 sequence reads: CASLAGGNEQFF. The DNA of the CDR3 is TGTGCCAGCTTGGCAGGGGGGAATGAGCAGTTCTTC.

The chain has TRBV11-3 and TRBJ2-5, with D possibly being TRBD1 (6 bases). The J call may not be correct, given that the DNA end is closer to TRBJ2-7. The V gene's germline CDR1 is SGHNT and CDR2 YENEEA. This CDR3 contains 12 residues. The CDR3 reads CASSFPGAEQYF. CDR3 nucleotides: TGTGCCAGCAGCTTTCCAGGGGCCGAGCAGTACTTC.

The V gene is TRBV11-2, the J gene TRBJ2-7; TRBD2 aligns across 12 bases. The CDR3 is 15 residues long. Germline CDR1 reads SGHAT; CDR2 reads FQNNGV. The V gene end was trimmed by 6 bases and the J gene end by 4 bases; junction bases not matched to a gene: 7. Here the CDR3 DNA reads TGTGCCAGCAGAATACGGACTAGCGGGGTTTACGAGCAGTACTTC. Amino acid sequence: CASRIRTSGVYEQYF.

This chain uses TRBV5-1 with TRBJ1-3; D may be TRBD1 (5 bases). Germline CDR1 is SGHRS and CDR2 is YFSETQ. The CDR3 spans 15 residues. V gave up 0 bases and J gave up 4 bases, with 11 bases separating them. The chain's CDR3 is CASSLVGVPGNTIYF. CDR3 DNA sequence: TGCGCCAGCAGCTTGGTAGGGGTCCCGGGAAACACCATATATTTT.

The chain couples TRBV19 to TRBJ2-7; TRBD1 matches 7 bases. The germline V gene has CDR1 LNHDA and CDR2 SQIVND (reference sequence). This CDR3 is built from 13 residues. V lost 5 bases and J lost 4; bases outside the gene matches: 5. CDR3 DNA sequence: TGTGCCAGTAGTTCGGGACAGAAATACGAGCAGTACTTC. Translated, it gives CASSSGQKYEQYF. The variable domain in full, with the rest retrieved from reference TRBV19 and TRBJ2-7, is DGGITQSPKYLFRKEGQNVTLSCEQNLNHDAMYWYRQDPGQGLRLIYYSQIVNDFQKGDIAEGYSVSREKKESFPLTVTSAQKNPTAFYLCASSSGQKYEQYFGPGTRLTVT.

The V call is TRBV15, the J call TRBJ2-1; D gene uncertain. V dropped 4 bases and J dropped 5 bases, with 12 bases sitting between them. The CDR3 is made up of 14 amino acids. Germline CDR1 reads LNHNV; CDR2 reads YYDKDF (reference sequence). The CDR3: CATSKDDTNNEQFF. The CDR3 DNA sequence: TGTGCCACCAGCAAGGATGACACCAACAATGAGCAGTTCTTC.

This clone was seen only once. One junction end disagrees with the germline gene, perhaps due to a read error. The gene calls are TRBV19 and TRBJ1-6, with D possibly TRBD1 on 6 matching bases. CDR3 length: 14 residues. Per the germline V gene, CDR1 is LNHDA and CDR2 is SQIVND (reference sequence). Here the CDR3 reads CAGRGEGDNSPLHF. For the CDR3, the DNA is TGTGCCGGTAGAGGGGAGGGGGATAATTCACCCCTCCACTTT.

V is TRBV30 and J is TRBJ1-6, with TRBD1 identical over 8 bases. The J segment lost 9 bases and the V segment lost 1 base, leaving 2 bases of the junction unmatched. Germline assignment: CDR1 GTSNPN and CDR2 SVGIG (reference sequence). This CDR3 contains 13 residues. CDR3 region: CAWSGRGLSPLHF. DNA of the CDR3: TGTGCCTGGAGTGGCAGGGGGCTTTCACCCCTCCACTTT. The variable domain in full, completed from reference TRBV30 and TRBJ1-6, reads SQTIHQWPATLVQPVGSPLSLECTVEGTSNPNLYWYRQAAGRGLQLLFYSVGIGQISSEVPQNLSASRPQDRQFILSSKKLLLSDSGFYLCAWSGRGLSPLHFGNGTRLTVT.

The rearrangement links TRBV7-2 to TRBJ2-5, with D perhaps matching TRBD2 (6 bases). This CDR3 spans 14 amino acids. V lost 6 bases to trimming and J lost 4 bases, with 15 bases between them. Germline V gives CDR1 SGHTA, CDR2 FQGNSA. In nucleotides, the CDR3 is TGTGCCAGCAGGCCACATCGGGGGAGAGAGACCCAGTACTTC. It encodes CASRPHRGRETQYF. The variable domain in full, completed from reference TRBV7-2 and TRBJ2-5, reads GAGVSQSPSNKVTEKGKDVELRCDPISGHTALYWYRQSLGQGLEFLIYFQGNSAPDKSGLPSDRFSAERTGGSVSTLTIQRTQQEDSAVYLCASRPHRGRETQYFGPGTRLLVL.

The J gene is TRBJ2-2, the V gene TRBV7-9; D remains unclear. V was clipped by 5 bases and J by 7 bases, with 11 bases between them. The CDR3 covers 13 residues. Germline-derived CDR1 and CDR2 are SEHNR and FQNEAQ (reference sequence). The CDR3 loop is CASSPDTYGELFF. Here the CDR3 DNA reads TGTGCCAGCAGCCCAGACACTTACGGGGAGCTGTTTTTT.

The genes are TRBV14 and TRBJ1-2, with D possibly matching TRBD1 (6 bases). With 4 bases removed from V and 7 bases from J, the gap between germline ends came to 13 bases. CDR3 length: 13 residues. In germline, CDR1 is SGHDN, CDR2 FVKESK. The CDR3 reads CASSRSGEGGYTF. DNA of the CDR3: TGTGCCAGCAGCCGGTCAGGGGAGGGTGGCTACACCTTC.

This chain joins TRBV27 and TRBJ2-5, with 7 bases that match TRBD2. The CDR3 runs 16 residues. Germline V gives CDR1 MNHEY, CDR2 SMNVEV (reference sequence). V lost 4 bases to trimming and J lost 5 bases; unmatched junction nucleotides: 13. In DNA form, the CDR3 reads TGTGCCAGCAGTTCCCTGGACTCATTCGGGAGGGAGACCCAGTACTTC. Translated, it gives CASSSLDSFGRETQYF.

The gene calls are TRBV29-1 and TRBJ1-5; 7 bases map to TRBD1. The V and J ends lost 7 bases and 4 bases, in that order; junction bases with no gene match: 16. The germline V gene has CDR1 SQVTM and CDR2 ANQGSEA. The CDR3 is 16 residues long. The CDR3 loop is CSAPRQGVNLNQPQHF. The CDR3 nucleotides are TGCAGCGCCCCACGACAGGGAGTTAACCTTAATCAGCCCCAGCATTTT.

The chain is built from TRBV5-1 and TRBJ1-1; TRBD1 aligns across 7 bases. Unmatched junction bases numbered 9, after V lost 1 base and J lost 0 bases. The length of the CDR3 is 17 residues. Germline CDR1 and CDR2: SGHRS and YFSETQ. The CDR3 coding sequence is TGCGCCAGCAGCTTGCAGGGAAGAGGGGGCATGAACACTGAAGCTTTCTTT. Amino acids: CASSLQGRGGMNTEAFF.

V usage is TRBV2 and J usage is TRBJ1-1; the D is unclear. This CDR3 has 11 residues. Between the trimmed V and J ends, which lost 7 bases and 7 bases, there was a span of 10 bases. Per the germline V gene, CDR1 is SNHLY and CDR2 is FYNNEI. This CDR3 reads CASKETLEAFF. DNA for the CDR3: TGTGCCAGCAAGGAGACGCTTGAAGCTTTCTTT. Variable domain in full (rest from reference TRBV2 and TRBJ1-1): EPEVTQTPSHQVTQMGQEVILRCVPISNHLYFYWYRQILGQKVEFLVSFYNNEISEKSEIFDDQFSVERPDGSNFTLKIRSTKLEDSAMYFCASKETLEAFFGQGTRLTVV.

The V and J genes are TRBV7-2 and TRBJ1-3; D unclear. Deletions cut 5 bases from V and 7 bases from J, with 15 bases between. This CDR3 spans 14 amino acids. CDR1 is SGHTA and CDR2 is FQGNSA in the germline V gene. The CDR3 sequence: CASSPRGFPNTIYF. The CDR3 DNA sequence: TGTGCCAGCAGCCCTAGAGGGTTTCCGAACACCATATATTTT.

This chain joins TRBV9 and TRBJ1-3, with D unclear. V shed 0 bases and J shed 3 bases, with 13 bases lying between them. The CDR3 loop spans 16 amino acids. Germline values: CDR1 SGDLS, CDR2 YYNGEE. CDR3 bases: TGTGCCAGCAGCGTAGGGGAAGGGAGGAGTGGAAACACCATATATTTT. Its translation is CASSVGEGRSGNTIYF.

The J gene is TRBJ2-3, the V gene TRBV7-2; 9 bases are a match to TRBD2. V lost 3 bases, J lost 9 bases, and 19 bases stayed unmatched. CDR3 size: 18 residues. Germline V CDR1 and CDR2: SGHTA, FQGNSA. The CDR3 DNA sequence: TGTGCCAGCAGCTTCTCCGGGGGTAGCGGGGGCCCCCGGGGGACGCAGTATTTT. It encodes CASSFSGGSGGPRGTQYF.

The chain couples TRBV9 to TRBJ2-7; the match to TRBD1 covers 12 bases. The CDR3 runs 15 residues. Germline V lookup: CDR1 SGDLS, CDR2 YYNGEE. After removal of 3 bases from V and 5 bases from J, the junction contained 6 bases not matched to a gene. CDR3 sequence (DNA): TGTGCCAGCAGCGACACCGGGACAGGGGGCGACGAGCAGTACTTC. Protein product: CASSDTGTGGDEQYF.

This chain connects TRBV5-1 to TRBJ1-3, with D tentatively TRBD1 (6 bases). V was trimmed by 1 base and J by 0 bases, leaving 17 bases between them. Per germline, CDR1 SGHRS and CDR2 YFSETQ. The CDR3 is 18 amino acids. The CDR3 coding sequence is TGCGCCAGCAGCTTGTGGGACGGGCAAGGGGGCTCTGGAAACACCATATATTTT. It yields the protein CASSLWDGQGGSGNTIYF.

The sample holds a few counts of this clone. V and J are TRBV27 and TRBJ2-7; D is perhaps TRBD1 (8 bases). Germline V CDR1 and CDR2: MNHEY, SMNVEV (reference sequence). CDR3 length: 15 residues. The germline V and J ends were trimmed by 5 bases and 6 bases, with 20 bases remaining between them. The CDR3 sequence is CASSLRGGQEGEQYF. DNA for the CDR3: TGTGCCAGCAGTCTTCGCGGGGGACAGGAGGGCGAGCAGTACTTC.

The J gene is TRBJ2-1, the V gene TRBV18, with TRBD1 matching over 10 bases. This CDR3 contains 16 residues. V lost 3 bases and J lost 2; bases outside the gene matches: 4. The germline CDR1 and CDR2 sequences are KGHSH and LQKENI. Here the CDR3 DNA reads TGTGCCAGCTCACCGCCCGGGACAGGGGCCTACAATGAGCAGTTCTTC. It translates to CASSPPGTGAYNEQFF.

Comments on this clone: A junction boundary mismatches the germline segment, possibly from a read error. The chain uses TRBV7-7 and TRBJ2-5, with a tentative D call TRBD2 (6 bases). The CDR3 is 14 residues long. Germline CDR1 reads SSHAT; CDR2 reads FNYEAQ (reference sequence). The CDR3 DNA reads TGTGCTAGCAGCTTAGACCAAGGGAGGGAGACCCAGTACTTC. Residues: CASSLDQGRETQYF. Using reference TRBV7-7 and TRBJ2-5 for the parts outside the CDR3, the full variable domain is GAGVSQSPRYKVTKRGQDVTLRCDPISSHATLYWYQQALGQGPEFLTYFNYEAQPDKSGLPSDRFSAERPEGSISTLTIQRTEQRDSAMYRCASSLDQGRETQYFGPGTRLLVL.

This clone was observed a few times. V usage is TRBV10-1 and J usage is TRBJ1-1; 7 nucleotides line up with TRBD1. Germline loops: CDR1 WNHNN, CDR2 SYGVQD (reference sequence). The CDR3 contains 15 residues. The V segment lost 2 bases and the J segment 1 base; nucleotides outside the gene matches: 4. The CDR3 spells CASSEVAGGNTEAFF. CDR3 coding DNA: TGCGCCAGCAGTGAGGTCGCAGGGGGGAACACTGAAGCTTTCTTT.

The chain carries TRBV7-3 and TRBJ2-2; no reliable D call. V was pared by 2 bases and J by 4 bases, with 2 bases between. The CDR3 totals 12 residues. The germline gives CDR1 SGHTA, CDR2 FQGTGA. CDR3: CASSLRTGELFF. CDR3 nucleotide sequence: TGTGCCAGCAGCTTACGCACCGGGGAGCTGTTTTTT.

The gene calls are TRBV18 and TRBJ2-2; no firm D call. Trimming took off 4 bases at V and 0 bases at J, with 6 bases between the two ends. Germline V gene sequence: CDR1 KGHSH, CDR2 LQKENI. The CDR3 has 14 amino acids. The chain's CDR3 is CASSQQTNTGELFF. The CDR3 nucleotides read TGTGCCAGCTCACAACAGACGAACACCGGGGAGCTGTTTTTT.

This clone was detected only once. CDR3: CAIRDRGCEQYF. For the CDR3, the DNA is TGCGCCATCCGGGACAGGGGGTGCGAGCAGTACTTC. The rearrangement uses TRBV10-1 and TRBJ2-7; TRBD1 matches 11 bases. This CDR3 contains 12 residues. Per germline, CDR1 WNHNN and CDR2 SYGVQD (reference sequence). The J segment lost 6 bases and the V segment lost 10 bases, leaving 5 bases of the junction unmatched.

Only one count was recorded for this clone. V usage is TRBV12-5 and J usage is TRBJ1-5; TRBD1 aligns across 8 bases. The germline V gene has CDR1 LGHNT and CDR2 FRNRAP. The CDR3 extends over 14 amino acids. V was pared by 4 bases and J by 6 bases, with 5 bases of the junction left unmatched. CDR3 nucleotide sequence: TGTGCTAGTGGTTCCCAGGGGGCCTTTCAGCCCCAGCATTTT. It yields the protein CASGSQGAFQPQHF.